This T cell receptor (beta chain) derives from a study of blood T cell repertoires in COVID-19. Recruited during active infection, patients (from Seattle) were subsequently followed longitudinally. Germline CDR1 reads MDHEN; CDR2 reads SYDVKM. J was trimmed by 3 bases and V by 5 bases; bases with no gene match: 9. The CDR3 extends over 15 amino acids. Libraries were prepared by immunoSEQ multiplex PCR; TCRdb keeps only in-frame clonotypes and omits some of them. The sample has 270,000 or so clones, 80% to 90% seen once; the top ten hold approximately 12%. Sequencing input: peripheral blood. This sequence joins TRBV28 and TRBJ2-7; 8 positions match TRBD2. The TCR comes from a woman in her 30s with COVID-19, enrolled during active disease. The CDR3 protein is CASSAGASGRYEQYF. CDR3 coding DNA: TGTGCCAGCAGTGCGGGGGCTAGCGGGCGCTACGAGCAGTACTTC. The full variable domain, completed using reference TRBV28 and TRBJ2-7, is DVKVTQSSRYLVKRTGEKVFLECVQDMDHENMFWYRQDPGLGLRLIYFSYDVKMKEKGDIPEGYSVSREKKERFSLILESASTNQTSMYLCASSAGASGRYEQYFGPGTRLTVT.